This section outlines one T cell receptor beta chain sequence together with its context. Other DNA sequences in the sample encode the same CDR3. TCRdb's table, derived via immunoSEQ multiplex PCR, lists solely in-frame clones and lacks some. The sample has around 2.5 million clones, 93% seen once; the top ten hold roughly 0.39%. The sample originates from a study of shared clonotypes between healthy human individuals. At the level of the study: Per donor, three plates held CD4 naive cells, three held CD4 memory, two held CD8 naive and one held CD8 memory.

Sequencing was carried out using naive CD4+ T cells from PBMCs. The subset was: CD45RA+ positively selected. This TCR derives from a man younger than 35 in good health. Some clones in this sample may be carry-over from other donors' samples.

The CDR3 is CASSPPGLAGQFF. The CDR3 DNA is TGTGCCAGCTCACCACCAGGACTAGCGGGGCAGTTCTTC. The chain links TRBV18 to TRBJ2-1, with 11 bases lining up with TRBD2. CDR3 size: 13 residues. Trimming cost V 0 bases and J 12 bases; bases outside gene matches: 1. Germline CDR1 and CDR2: KGHSH and LQKENI. The full variable domain, in which reference TRBV18 and TRBJ2-1 provide the parts outside the CDR3, is NAGVMQNPRHLVRRRGQEARLRCSPMKGHSHVYWYRQLPEEGLKFMVYLQKENIIDESGMPKERFSAEFPKEGPSILRIQQVVRGDSAAYFCASSPPGLAGQFFGPGTRLTVL.